This T cell receptor beta chain was sequenced for a study of OX40 agonist ivuxolimab in advanced cancers. Study summary: Ivuxolimab, which is an agonistic anti-OX40 (CD134) antibody, was administered to the patients. Partial responses were seen in three patients, one with hepatocellular carcinoma and two with cutaneous melanoma. Broader study findings: Partial responders receiving 0.1-3.0 mg/kg showed among the lowest clonal expansion.

Remarks on this clone: Its antigen is still unknown.

Sequencing was performed with immunoSEQ multiplex PCR; in TCRdb, only in-frame clones are kept and a portion is missing. The table records roughly 75,000 clones, about 94% of them present only once. The CDR3 length is 16 residues. V was clipped by 0 bases and J by 5 bases, with 17 bases between them. Germline CDR1 and CDR2: MNHNS and SASEGT. The sample here was CD4+ or CD8+ T cells sorted from blood, taken in a trial of the OX40 agonist ivuxolimab. The TCR originated in an adult with an advanced solid tumor such as melanoma, head and neck, liver or kidney cancer. V is TRBV6-1 and J is TRBJ2-7, with D possibly matching TRBD2 (5 bases). The CDR3 nucleotides are TGTGCCAGCAGTGAAGCGATCGGGATATCAGTGGACGAGCAGTACTTC. It translates to CASSEAIGISVDEQYF.